These T cell receptor beta chains were read from a single sample in a study of shared clonotypes between healthy human individuals. Repertoires were generated with immunoSEQ multiplex PCR, while TCRdb's copy carries only in-frame clones and drops some. Of about 1 million clones listed, 65% to 75% are singletons. The sample comprised memory CD4+ T cells sorted from blood. These receptor sequences come from a man between 18 and 29 years old in good health. Each CDR3 is given with its conserved first and last residue. Each record gives: clone size, J gene, D gene, V gene, CDR3 DNA, CDR3 protein. A D gene is named only where the DNA matches it firmly. Some rows mark clone size as missing; the rest say once, few, many or name a class of expanded clone.

- TRBJ2-3 TRBD1 TRBV9 TGTGCCAGCAGCGGGACCGGGACAGGGTCCGATACGCAGTATTTT CASSGTGTGSDTQYF
- TRBJ2-1 - TRBV5-1 TGCGCCAGCAGCTTAGGTAGCAGCTCCTACAATGAGCAGTTCTTC CASSLGSSSYNEQFF
- TRBJ1-2 - TRBV30 TGTGCCTGGAGTAAAGAGAATGGCTACACCTTC CAWSKENGYTF
- TRBJ2-1 - TRBV7-2 TGTGCCAGCAGCTCGCTCCTAGGTGGAGGAAATGAGCAGTTCTTC CASSSLLGGGNEQFF
- TRBJ2-5 TRBD2 TRBV5-6 TGTGCCAGCTACTCGACTAGCGGGACACAAGAGACCCAGTACTTC CASYSTSGTQETQYF
- TRBJ2-5 TRBD1 TRBV27 TGTGCCAGCATCTCCGGGACAGGGGTGGGAGAGACCCAGTACTTC CASISGTGVGETQYF
- TRBJ1-6 - TRBV9 TGTGCCAGCAGCTCGAGATGGGACTCACCCCTCCACTTT CASSSRWDSPLHF
- TRBJ2-5 - TRBV30 TGTGCCTGGAAGGGGCCGGCCCAAGAGACCCAGTACTTC CAWKGPAQETQYF
- TRBJ1-1 - TRBV5-1 TGCGCCAGCAGCGCCCCCGGGAACACTGAAGCTTTCTTT CASSAPGNTEAFF
- TRBJ1-2 - TRBV27 TGTGCCAGCAGTTTAGGGGCGGCCTATGGAGGCTACACCTTC CASSLGAAYGGYTF
once TRBJ2-1 - TRBV13 TGTGCCAGCAGCTTTCCCCCCAAAGGAAGTGAGCAGTTCTTC CASSFPPKGSEQFF
- TRBJ1-6 TRBD1 TRBV28 TGTGCCAGCAGACAAAATGACAGGGGCTGGCCCCACCACTTT CASRQNDRGWPHHF
- TRBJ1-5 - TRBV4-1 TGCGCCAGCAGCCAAGATTCGACCCCTAATCAGCCCCAGCATTTT CASSQDSTPNQPQHF
- TRBJ2-2 - TRBV28 TGTGCCACACGGGGAAGGGTAGAGACCGGGGAGCTGTTTTTT CATRGRVETGELFF
- TRBJ1-1 - TRBV16 TGTGCCAGCAGCCAAGGGGTGGCTGAAGCTTTCTTT CASSQGVAEAFF
- TRBJ1-2 - TRBV29-1 TGCAGCGTCGGGGAGAACTATGGCTACACCTTC CSVGENYGYTF
- TRBJ2-7 - TRBV6-6 TGTGCCAGCAGCCCTCGGGGCTACGAGCAGTACTTC CASSPRGYEQYF
- TRBJ1-4 TRBD1 TRBV10-3 TGTGCCATCAGCAAGGACAGGGGAAGTGAAAAACTGTTTTTT CAISKDRGSEKLFF
- TRBJ2-2 TRBD1 TRBV7-2 TGTGCCAGCAGTCCTAACAGGGGTAACACCGGGGAGCTGTTTTTT CASSPNRGNTGELFF
few TRBJ2-5 - TRBV30 TGTGCCTGGAGTAACCTGGAGACCCAGTACTTC CAWSNLETQYF
few TRBJ2-5 - TRBV7-2 TGTGCCAGCAGCTTAGGTCTAATCCACGAGACCCAGTACTTC CASSLGLIHETQYF
- TRBJ2-3 TRBD2 TRBV10-3 TGTGCCATCCGTGAGAGCGGGGGGCCTAACACAGATACGCAGTATTTT CAIRESGGPNTDTQYF
- TRBJ2-1 - TRBV6-6 TGTGCCAGCAGCTTTGCAGCCAATGAGCAGTTCTTC CASSFAANEQFF
medium-sized TRBJ1-2 - TRBV18 TGTGCCAGCTCACCGGGTTACCGGTTGGGGGGCTACACCTTC CASSPGYRLGGYTF
- TRBJ1-5 - TRBV5-1 TGCGCCAGCAGCCCGGGTACTAGCAATCAGCCCCAGCATTTT CASSPGTSNQPQHF
few TRBJ1-1 - TRBV10-3 TGTGCCATCAGTGAACTGAACACTGAAGCTTTCTTT CAISELNTEAFF
- TRBJ1-4 TRBD1 TRBV4-3 TGCGCCAGCAGCCAAGAACCCGGACAGGGATCAAAACTGTTTTTT CASSQEPGQGSKLFF
once TRBJ2-7 - TRBV30 TGTGCCTGGAGCCTCGGCCATAGCTCCTACGAGCAGTACTTC CAWSLGHSSYEQYF
few TRBJ1-5 - TRBV19 TGTGCCAGTAGTATGTCTCACAATTTCAATCAGCCCCAGCATTTT CASSMSHNFNQPQHF
- TRBJ2-3 - TRBV2 TGTGCCAGCAGTGAAGTGGGGACGCAGTATTTT CASSEVGTQYF
many TRBJ1-2 - TRBV9 TGTGCCAGCAGCGGGCGCGCTTCCGGCTACACCTTC CASSGRASGYTF
- TRBJ2-7 TRBD1 TRBV5-1 TGCGCCAGCAGCCCCCCGGGACAGGGCAACGAGCAGTACTTC CASSPPGQGNEQYF
- TRBJ2-7 - TRBV18 TGTGCCAGCTCACCACCCGCATCCTACGAGCAGTACTTC CASSPPASYEQYF
- TRBJ2-2 - TRBV5-1 TGCGCCAGCAGCGAGTCCGCTAGCGAGAACACCGGGGAGCTGTTTTTT CASSESASENTGELFF
few TRBJ2-5 - TRBV18 TGTGCCAGCTCACCGACTGGAAAGGCAGAGACCCAGTACTTC CASSPTGKAETQYF
once TRBJ1-2 - TRBV6-6 TGTGCCAGCAGTTATCCCGACAGAGTAGATGGCTACACCTTC CASSYPDRVDGYTF
- TRBJ1-5 TRBD1 TRBV5-1 TGCGCCAGCAGCGAGGGTTCAGGGGGCAATCAGGCCCAGCATTTT CASSEGSGGNQAQHF